Listed here are 6 T cell receptor beta chains from one sample, sequenced in a study of blood T cell repertoires in COVID-19. Here immunoSEQ multiplex PCR was the method, and the copy in TCRdb shows in-frame clones only, minus some. The table includes 100,000 or so clones, approximately 86% detected once. Sample: peripheral blood. Source of these receptors: a man aged 45-65 years with active or convalescent COVID-19.

The V gene is TRBV4-1, the J gene TRBJ2-5, with a weak D call TRBD2 (6 bases). Germline V CDR1 and CDR2: MGHRA, YSYEKL. The CDR3 runs to 17 residues. Deletions cut 0 bases from V and 6 bases from J, with 20 bases between. DNA for the CDR3: TGCGCCAGCAGCCAAGAAGAACCTATGGTAGCGGCGCAGACCCAGTACTTC. As protein: CASSQEEPMVAAQTQYF.

This clone was seen just once. The genes are TRBV6-4 and TRBJ2-1; TRBD1 matches 9 bases. J was trimmed by 4 bases and V by 6 bases; bases with no gene match: 13. The CDR3 runs to 17 residues. Germline CDR1 MRHNA, CDR2 SNTAGT. The CDR3 is CASSPAEQGAGYNEQFF. The CDR3 DNA reads TGTGCCAGCAGCCCCGCCGAACAGGGGGCGGGGTACAATGAGCAGTTCTTC.

This sequence joins TRBV19 and TRBJ1-1; D uncertain. The CDR3 is 16 residues long. Germline CDR1 reads LNHDA; CDR2 reads SQIVND (reference sequence). Trimming pared 1 base from V and 4 bases from J, leaving 16 bases between. CDR3 bases: TGTGCCAGTAGTATAGTAGGAGGGCAAGGTGGCACTGAAGCTTTCTTT. Amino acid sequence: CASSIVGGQGGTEAFF. Combining the CDR3 with reference TRBV19 and TRBJ1-1 gives the whole variable domain DGGITQSPKYLFRKEGQNVTLSCEQNLNHDAMYWYRQDPGQGLRLIYYSQIVNDFQKGDIAEGYSVSREKKESFPLTVTSAQKNPTAFYLCASSIVGGQGGTEAFFGQGTRLTVV.

The chain links TRBV5-5 to TRBJ1-5; D gene ambiguous. Trimming removed 1 base at V and 6 bases at J, with 8 bases between. Germline V gives CDR1 SGHKS, CDR2 YYEKEE (reference sequence). The CDR3 covers 13 residues. The CDR3 sequence is CASSLTDGQPQHF. CDR3 DNA sequence: TGTGCCAGCAGCTTGACAGACGGTCAGCCCCAGCATTTT.

V gene TRBV3-1 (or the pseudogene TRBV3-2) combines with J gene TRBJ2-2; 7 bases align to TRBD2. This CDR3 has 16 residues. V lost 6 bases, J lost 4 bases, and 11 bases stayed unmatched. Per germline, CDR1 LGHDT and CDR2 YNNKEL (reference sequence). This CDR3 reads CASSPRGEGGTGELFF. Written as DNA, the CDR3 is TGTGCCAGCAGTCCTCGGGGGGAAGGTGGCACCGGGGAGCTGTTTTTT.

This chain connects TRBV7-8 to TRBJ1-5; no clear D. The V gene's germline CDR1 is SGHVS and CDR2 FQNEAQ. The CDR3 is made up of 13 amino acids. Trimming shortened V by 6 bases and J by 0 bases, and 6 bases separated the two germline ends. The DNA of the CDR3 is TGTGCCAGCAGTTCAGATAGCAATCAGCCCCAGCATTTT. The encoded protein is CASSSDSNQPQHF.